The 6 T cell receptor beta chains reported below all come from one sample, sequenced in a study of early stage breast cancer tumors (dated by TCRdb to 2016 to 2017). The library relied on the immunoSEQ multiplex PCR assay. In its TCRdb copy, this immuneACCESS table keeps in-frame sequences only and misses some clones. Where compared with another copy, unresolved V genes explain less than half of these, and the others have no known cause. The sample profile shows approximately 75,000 clones; approximately 80% of them were found once. About 4.5% of the sample is in the top ten clones. The sequenced material came from blood. These receptors were taken from a person aged 35-50 years with breast cancer.

The V call is TRBV7-6, the J call TRBJ2-2, with 11 bases identical to TRBD2. Germline CDR1 reads SGHVS; CDR2 reads FNYEAQ. This CDR3 is built from 15 residues. The trim removed 6 bases at V and 6 bases at J, leaving 6 bases unmatched. The CDR3 sequence is CASRAGTSGAGELFF. DNA of the CDR3: TGTGCCAGCAGGGCCGGGACTAGCGGTGCCGGGGAGCTGTTTTTT.

The chain recombines TRBV10-3 with TRBJ1-1, with D unresolved. Germline CDR1 is ENHRY and CDR2 is SYGVKD. V was clipped by 11 bases and J by 1 base, with 17 bases between them. This CDR3 is built from 14 residues. The CDR3 loop reads CAPIRQRRNTEAFF. The DNA of the CDR3 is TGTGCCCCCATCCGGCAAAGACGGAACACTGAAGCTTTCTTT.

J is TRBJ2-7 and V is TRBV30; TRBD1 matches at 11 bases. The germline V gene has CDR1 GTSNPN and CDR2 SVGIG (reference sequence). Trimming removed 3 bases from V and 5 bases from J; junction bases left unmatched: 9. The CDR3 extends over 15 amino acids. This CDR3 reads CAWSPKGQGVNEQYF. CDR3 nucleotide sequence: TGTGCCTGGAGCCCCAAGGGACAGGGGGTCAACGAGCAGTACTTC.

The genes are TRBV2 and TRBJ2-1; weak D call: TRBD2 (5 bases). CDR1 SNHLY and CDR2 FYNNEI come from the germline V gene. Trimming pared 10 bases from V and 0 bases from J, leaving 13 bases between. This CDR3 is 14 amino acids long. CDR3 coding DNA: TGTGCCACGGAGACTACCTTCTCCTACAATGAGCAGTTCTTC. This translates into CATETTFSYNEQFF. The full variable domain, completed using reference TRBV2 and TRBJ2-1, is EPEVTQTPSHQVTQMGQEVILRCVPISNHLYFYWYRQILGQKVEFLVSFYNNEISEKSEIFDDQFSVERPDGSNFTLKIRSTKLEDSAMYFCATETTFSYNEQFFGPGTRLTVL.

This clone has a single count. The rearrangement joins TRBV29-1 to TRBJ1-4; 9 bases align to TRBD1. Germline loops: CDR1 SQVTM, CDR2 ANQGSEA. The length of the CDR3 is 15 residues. V was pared by 5 bases and J by 5 bases, with 9 bases of the junction left unmatched. The CDR3 sequence: CSVISPGQGNEKLFF. CDR3 bases: TGCAGCGTTATTTCCCCCGGACAGGGGAATGAAAAACTGTTTTTT. Using reference TRBV29-1 and TRBJ1-4 for the parts outside the CDR3, the full variable domain is SAVISQKPSRDICQRGTSLTIQCQVDSQVTMMFWYRQQPGQSLTLIATANQGSEATYESGFVIDKFPISRPNLTFSTLTVSNMSPEDSSIYLCSVISPGQGNEKLFFGSGTQLSVL.

V gene TRBV15 combines with J gene TRBJ1-4; D is undetermined. The germline V gene has CDR1 LNHNV and CDR2 YYDKDF (reference sequence). The V gene lost 4 bases and the J gene lost 8 bases, with 8 bases spanning the gap. This CDR3 comprises 12 residues. The CDR3 loop reads CATSIFGEKLFF. In DNA form, the CDR3 reads TGTGCCACCAGCATCTTTGGCGAAAAACTGTTTTTT.